The clone carrying this TCR beta chain was counted a few times. Clinical histories supplied by participants themselves formed the basis of cohort assignment. The record originates from a study of blood T cell repertoires in COVID-19. About the research overall: The origin of the acute and convalescent COVID-19 samples was the United States, Italy and Spain.

TCRdb keeps only in-frame clones here, not all; method: immunoSEQ multiplex PCR. This sample yields about 190,000 clones, of which 65% to 80% are seen a single time; around 16% belongs to the top ten. The ends were cut back, 4 bases at V and 12 bases at J, with 31 bases in the middle. Germline values: CDR1 SNHLY, CDR2 FYNNEI. The CDR3 loop spans 18 amino acids. This rearrangement joins TRBV2 to TRBJ2-1, with D perhaps TRBD1 (6 bases). This receptor was obtained from a woman aged 50 to 60 with acute COVID-19. Sequencing was done on a sample of PBMCs or T cells enriched from blood (not recorded which). The CDR3 reads CASSGDLLQGPFSRGQFF. The CDR3 nucleotides are TGTGCCAGCAGTGGGGATTTATTACAGGGTCCCTTTTCACGGGGGCAGTTCTTC.